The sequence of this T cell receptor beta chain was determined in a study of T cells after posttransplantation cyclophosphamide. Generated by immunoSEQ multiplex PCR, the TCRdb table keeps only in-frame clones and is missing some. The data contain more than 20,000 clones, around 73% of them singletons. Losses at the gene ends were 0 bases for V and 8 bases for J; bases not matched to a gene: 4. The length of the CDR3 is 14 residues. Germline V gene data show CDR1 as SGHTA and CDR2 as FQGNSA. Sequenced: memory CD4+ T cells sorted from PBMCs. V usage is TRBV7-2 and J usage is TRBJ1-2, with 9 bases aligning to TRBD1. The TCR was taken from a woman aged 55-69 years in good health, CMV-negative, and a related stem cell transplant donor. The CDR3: CASSLAGTGYGYTF. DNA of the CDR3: TGTGCCAGCAGCTTAGCGGGGACAGGGTACGGCTACACCTTC.